This T cell receptor beta chain appears in the sequencing data of a study of T-cell reconstitution after alpha-beta-depleted transplantation in children. TCRbeta library preparation incorporated unique molecular identifiers. From the PCR reads, TCRdb called clonotypes with MiXCR, one entry per CDR3 protein. The sample holds about 580,000 distinct CDR3 sequences, 23% seen once. This CDR3 has 12 amino acids. With 2 bases removed from V and 1 base from J, the gap between germline ends came to 5 bases. The germline CDR1 and CDR2 sequences are DFQATT and SNEGSKA (reference sequence). At least ten counts were recorded for this clonotype. Its target is unknown. General study points: By about two months after transplant, alpha-beta T cells reportedly arose from several hundred graft clones that had expanded.

The sequence was obtained from a boy under two years old who had a stem cell transplant for acute myeloid leukemia, so the T cells may come from the graft donor. The sample consisted of PBMCs, mostly from graft donor cells, taken 360 days after TCRalphabeta/CD19-depleted stem cell transplant. The chain is built from TRBV20-1 and TRBJ1-1; no firm D call. The CDR3 coding sequence is TGCAGTGCTAGACGGCAGAACACTGAAGCTTTCTTT. Protein: CSARRQNTEAFF.